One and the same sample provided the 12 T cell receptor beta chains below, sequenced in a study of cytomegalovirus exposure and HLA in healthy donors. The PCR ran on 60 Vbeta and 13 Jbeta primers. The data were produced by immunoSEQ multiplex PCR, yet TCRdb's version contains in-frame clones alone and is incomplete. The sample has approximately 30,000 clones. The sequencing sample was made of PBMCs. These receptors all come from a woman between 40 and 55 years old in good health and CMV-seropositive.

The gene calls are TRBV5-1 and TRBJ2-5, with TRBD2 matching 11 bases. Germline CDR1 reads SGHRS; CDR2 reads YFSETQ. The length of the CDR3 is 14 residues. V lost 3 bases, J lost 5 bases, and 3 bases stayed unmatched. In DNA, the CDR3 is TGCGCCAGCAGCTCCGGACTAGCGGGCGAGACCCAGTACTTC. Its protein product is CASSSGLAGETQYF. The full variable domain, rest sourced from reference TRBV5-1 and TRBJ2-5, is KAGVTQTPRYLIKTRGQQVTLSCSPISGHRSVSWYQQTPGQGLQFLFEYFSETQRNKGNFPGRFSGRQFSNSRSEMNVSTLELGDSALYLCASSSGLAGETQYFGPGTRLLVL.

CDR3 loop: CASSRTGGDYEQYF. CDR3 nucleotides: TGTGCCAGCAGTAGGACAGGGGGCGATTACGAGCAGTACTTC. This chain connects TRBV6-6 to TRBJ2-7, with 11 bases that match TRBD1. The CDR3 has 14 residues. The germline CDR1 and CDR2 sequences are MNHNY and SVGAGI (reference sequence). V was pared by 5 bases and J by 4 bases, with 4 bases of the junction left unmatched.

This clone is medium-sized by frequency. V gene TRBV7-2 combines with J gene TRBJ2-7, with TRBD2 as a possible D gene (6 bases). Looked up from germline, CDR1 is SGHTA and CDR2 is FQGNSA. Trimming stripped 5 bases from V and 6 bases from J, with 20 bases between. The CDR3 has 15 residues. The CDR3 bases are TGTGCCAGCAGCCCCACCCATGTACTAGCATTCGAGCAGTACTTC. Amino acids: CASSPTHVLAFEQYF.

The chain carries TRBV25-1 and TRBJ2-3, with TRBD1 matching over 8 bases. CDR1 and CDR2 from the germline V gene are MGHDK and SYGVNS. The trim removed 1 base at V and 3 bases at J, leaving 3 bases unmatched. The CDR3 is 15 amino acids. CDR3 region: CASSESRGHTDTQYF. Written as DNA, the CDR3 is TGTGCCAGCAGTGAATCCAGGGGGCATACAGATACGCAGTATTTT. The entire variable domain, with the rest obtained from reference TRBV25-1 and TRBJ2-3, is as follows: EADIYQTPRYLVIGTGKKITLECSQTMGHDKMYWYQQDPGMELHLIHYSYGVNSTEKGDLSSESTVSRIRTEHFPLTLESARPSHTSQYLCASSESRGHTDTQYFGPGTRLTVL.

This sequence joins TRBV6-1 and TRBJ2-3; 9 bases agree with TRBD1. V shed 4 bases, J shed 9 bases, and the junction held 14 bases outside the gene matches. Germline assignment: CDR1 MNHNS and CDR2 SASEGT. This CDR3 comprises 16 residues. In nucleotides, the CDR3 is TGTGCCAGCAGTGGAGCTTTACTGACAGGGGGGGACACGCAGTATTTT. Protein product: CASSGALLTGGDTQYF.

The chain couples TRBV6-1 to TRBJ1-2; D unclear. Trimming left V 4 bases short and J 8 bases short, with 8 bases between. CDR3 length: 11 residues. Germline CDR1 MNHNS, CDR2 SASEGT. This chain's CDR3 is CASSAQAGYTF. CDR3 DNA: TGTGCCAGCAGTGCCCAGGCAGGCTACACCTTC.

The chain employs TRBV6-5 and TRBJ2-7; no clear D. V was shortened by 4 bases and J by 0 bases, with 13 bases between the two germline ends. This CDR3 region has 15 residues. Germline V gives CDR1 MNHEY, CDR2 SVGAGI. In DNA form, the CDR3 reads TGTGCCAGCAGTTTGACGACTGCCAGCTCCTACGAGCAGTACTTC. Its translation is CASSLTTASSYEQYF.

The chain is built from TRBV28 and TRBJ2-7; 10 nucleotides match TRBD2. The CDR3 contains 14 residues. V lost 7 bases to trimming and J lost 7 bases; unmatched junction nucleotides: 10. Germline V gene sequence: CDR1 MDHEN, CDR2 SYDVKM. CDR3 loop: CASNQLAGFSEQYF. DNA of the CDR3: TGTGCCAGCAATCAACTAGCGGGGTTTAGTGAGCAGTACTTC.

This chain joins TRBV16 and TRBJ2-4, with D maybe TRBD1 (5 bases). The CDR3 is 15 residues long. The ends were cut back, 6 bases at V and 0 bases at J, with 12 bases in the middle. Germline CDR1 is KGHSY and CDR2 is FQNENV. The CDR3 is CASSPGYRAKNIQYF. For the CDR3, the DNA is TGTGCCAGCAGTCCAGGGTACAGAGCCAAAAACATTCAGTACTTC.

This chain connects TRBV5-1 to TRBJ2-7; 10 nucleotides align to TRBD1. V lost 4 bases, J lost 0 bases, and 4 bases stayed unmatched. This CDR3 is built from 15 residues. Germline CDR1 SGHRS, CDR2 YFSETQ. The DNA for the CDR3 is TGCGCCAGCAGCCTCGGGACAGGGGTCTCCTACGAGCAGTACTTC. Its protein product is CASSLGTGVSYEQYF.

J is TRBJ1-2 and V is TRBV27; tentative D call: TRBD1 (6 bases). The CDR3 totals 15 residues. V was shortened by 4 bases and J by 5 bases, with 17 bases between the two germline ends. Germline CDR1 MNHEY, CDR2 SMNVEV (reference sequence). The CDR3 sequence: CASSSASSRGYGYTF. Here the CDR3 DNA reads TGTGCCAGCAGTTCAGCCTCGTCGAGGGGGTATGGCTACACCTTC.

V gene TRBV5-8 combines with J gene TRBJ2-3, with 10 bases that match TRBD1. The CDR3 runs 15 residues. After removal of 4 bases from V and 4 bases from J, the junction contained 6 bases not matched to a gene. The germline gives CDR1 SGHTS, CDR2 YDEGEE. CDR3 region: CASSRRQGASDTQYF. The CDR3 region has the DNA TGTGCCAGCAGCCGACGACAGGGGGCCTCAGATACGCAGTATTTT.